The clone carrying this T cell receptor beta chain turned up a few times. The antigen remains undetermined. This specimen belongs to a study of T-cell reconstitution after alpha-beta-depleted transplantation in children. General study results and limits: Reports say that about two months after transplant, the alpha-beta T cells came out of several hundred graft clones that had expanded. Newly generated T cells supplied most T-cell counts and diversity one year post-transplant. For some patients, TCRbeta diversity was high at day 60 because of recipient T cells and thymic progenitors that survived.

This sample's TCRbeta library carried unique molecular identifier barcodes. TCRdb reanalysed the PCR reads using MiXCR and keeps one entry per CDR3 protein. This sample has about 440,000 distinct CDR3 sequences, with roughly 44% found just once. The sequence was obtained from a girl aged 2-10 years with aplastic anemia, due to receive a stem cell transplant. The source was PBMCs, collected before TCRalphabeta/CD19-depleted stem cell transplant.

The CDR3 DNA reads TGTGCCAGCAGTTTATGGCTCGGCGAGACCCAGTACTTC. Amino acid sequence: CASSLWLGETQYF. The chain has TRBV27 and TRBJ2-5; D is ambiguous. This CDR3 has 13 residues. Trimming stripped 1 base from V and 5 bases from J, with 8 bases between. Germline values: CDR1 MNHEY, CDR2 SMNVEV (reference sequence).